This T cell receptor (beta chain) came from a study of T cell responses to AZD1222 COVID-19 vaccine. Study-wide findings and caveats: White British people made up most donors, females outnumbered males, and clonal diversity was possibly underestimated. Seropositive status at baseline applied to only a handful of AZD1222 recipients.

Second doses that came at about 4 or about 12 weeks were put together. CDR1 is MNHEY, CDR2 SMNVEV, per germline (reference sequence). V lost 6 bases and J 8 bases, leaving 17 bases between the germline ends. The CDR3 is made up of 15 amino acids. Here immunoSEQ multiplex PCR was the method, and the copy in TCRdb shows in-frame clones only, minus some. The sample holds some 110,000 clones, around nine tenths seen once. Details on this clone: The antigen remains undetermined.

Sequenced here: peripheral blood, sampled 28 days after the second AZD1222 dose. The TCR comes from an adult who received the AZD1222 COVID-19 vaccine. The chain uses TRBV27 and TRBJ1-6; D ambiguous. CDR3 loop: CASSPLSETYSPLHF. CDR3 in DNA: TGTGCCAGCAGCCCTTTGTCAGAGACCTATTCACCCCTCCACTTT.